This T cell receptor (beta chain) originates from a study of control samples from healthy donors and cancer patients (dated by TCRdb to about 2020). The CDR3 measures 15 amino acids from cysteine to phenylalanine. The entry retains the CDR3 DNA only, 45 bases that are in frame from base 1. CDR1 and CDR2, looked up from the germline V gene, are MNHEY and SVGAGI. The trim is 4 bases for V and 5 bases for J, with a gap of 14 bases between the germline ends. The library came from the immunoSEQ multiplex PCR assay. Imported from immuneACCESS, the table was reduced by TCRdb to in-frame sequences with V and J called. These copies leave out some clones; in studies compared against another copy, an unresolved V gene accounts for under half, and the cause of the remainder is not known. The sample table records roughly 120,000 clones; around 87% of these occur just once. The ten largest account for about 12% of the sample.

This clone appeared a single time. Its cognate antigen has yet to be identified. There are no base qualities to consult, and no much larger clone falls within one base. The receptor chain draws on TRBV6-5 and TRBJ1-4; the D gene assignment is ambiguous. Sequencing used blood. The TCR originated in a man aged 25-45 years in good health. The CDR3 sequence is CASSWRADVNEKLFF. DNA sequence: TGTGCCAGCAGTTGGAGGGCGGACGTAAATGAAAAACTGTTTTTT.